The 26 T cell receptor beta chains below all came from one sample that was sequenced in a study of cytomegalovirus exposure and HLA in healthy donors. Researchers ran the PCR with 60 Vbeta and 13 Jbeta primers. Sequenced by immunoSEQ multiplex PCR; TCRdb stores in-frame clones only, minus some. The sample carries some 190,000 clones, around four fifths recorded once. Material for sequencing was PBMCs. Receptor source: a middle-aged woman in good health and CMV-seronegative.

J is TRBJ1-4 and V is TRBV25-1; 7 bases align to TRBD1. Trimming removed 0 bases from V and 6 bases from J; junction bases left unmatched: 4. CDR1 and CDR2 (germline): MGHDK, SYGVNS. The length of the CDR3 is 15 residues. Here the CDR3 DNA reads TGTGCCAGCAGTGAATACCAGGGGGGATATGAAAAACTGTTTTTT. It yields the protein CASSEYQGGYEKLFF.

This clone was observed a handful of times. The CDR3 reads CASSQALGYAYEQYF. The CDR3 DNA is TGTGCCAGCAGCCAAGCACTCGGGTATGCCTACGAGCAGTACTTC. The chain uses TRBV14 and TRBJ2-7; D remains ambiguous. CDR1 SGHDN and CDR2 FVKESK come from the germline V gene. This CDR3 spans 15 amino acids. V was clipped by 1 base and J by 2 bases, with 12 bases between them.

V usage is TRBV9 and J usage is TRBJ1-2; 7 bases line up with TRBD1. This CDR3 has 14 amino acids. Unmatched junction bases numbered 6, after V lost 0 bases and J lost 7 bases. CDR1 SGDLS and CDR2 YYNGEE come from the germline V gene. This chain's CDR3 is CASSVEAGGSGYTF. The DNA of the CDR3 is TGTGCCAGCAGCGTAGAGGCAGGGGGAAGTGGCTACACCTTC.

This chain joins TRBV7-3 and TRBJ2-3, with 7 bases lining up with TRBD2. The germline V gene has CDR1 SGHTA and CDR2 FQGTGA. Trimming took 2 bases from V and 8 from J; bases not matched to a gene: 7. The length of the CDR3 is 14 residues. CDR3 sequence (DNA): TGTGCCAGCAGCTTAGGCGGGAGTTCGGGTACGCAGTATTTT. Translating gives CASSLGGSSGTQYF.

The chain recombines TRBV30 with TRBJ2-3; 13 bases line up with TRBD2. The ends lost 5 bases at V and 4 bases at J; junction bases unmatched: 12. The CDR3 totals 17 residues. Germline-derived CDR1 and CDR2 are GTSNPN and SVGIG (reference sequence). The CDR3, as DNA: TGTGCCTGGGGAGGGGGGACTAGCGGGGTTCGTTCAGATACGCAGTATTTT. It translates to CAWGGGTSGVRSDTQYF. Complete variable domain (other parts from reference TRBV30 and TRBJ2-3): SQTIHQWPATLVQPVGSPLSLECTVEGTSNPNLYWYRQAAGRGLQLLFYSVGIGQISSEVPQNLSASRPQDRQFILSSKKLLLSDSGFYLCAWGGGTSGVRSDTQYFGPGTRLTVL.

The gene calls are TRBV7-2 and TRBJ2-2; 7 positions match TRBD1. With 4 bases clipped from V and 1 base from J, the junction kept 3 bases outside the gene matches. The length of the CDR3 is 15 residues. Germline CDR1 SGHTA, CDR2 FQGNSA. The DNA of the CDR3 is TGTGCCAGCAGCTCCGGGACAGAGAACACCGGGGAGCTGTTTTTT. As protein: CASSSGTENTGELFF.

This clone was recorded once. J is TRBJ1-2 and V is TRBV28, with D possibly being TRBD1 (5 bases). This CDR3 comprises 15 residues. V lost 4 bases, J lost 3 bases, and 15 bases lay in between. The germline V gene encodes CDR1 MDHEN and CDR2 SYDVKM. DNA for the CDR3: TGTGCCAGCAGTTCCTCCGGGGGGAGGGACTATGGCTACACCTTC. The encoded protein is CASSSSGGRDYGYTF.

The chain joins TRBV9 to TRBJ2-6, with D perhaps matching TRBD2 (6 bases). V lost 4 bases, J lost 0 bases, and 14 bases lay in between. The CDR3 totals 17 residues. Germline loops: CDR1 SGDLS, CDR2 YYNGEE. DNA of the CDR3: TGTGCCAGCAGCCCCCAAATCGGGGGCTCTGGGGCCAACGTCCTGACTTTC. Its protein is CASSPQIGGSGANVLTF.

This chain links TRBV6-5 with TRBJ1-2; D is undetermined. Deletions cut 5 bases from V and 8 bases from J, with 18 bases between. CDR3 length: 14 amino acids. Germline CDR1 is MNHEY and CDR2 is SVGAGI. CDR3 protein: CASSPSPRGRGYTF. CDR3 nucleotide sequence: TGTGCCAGCAGTCCCTCACCCAGAGGGCGCGGCTACACCTTC.

This chain joins TRBV5-4 and TRBJ2-1, with D perhaps TRBD2 (6 bases). Germline assignment: CDR1 SGHNT and CDR2 YYREEE (reference sequence). The CDR3 sequence is 15 residues long. Trimming cost V 4 bases and J 0 bases, with 11 bases left between them. As DNA, the CDR3 is TGTGCCAGCAGCGTAAGCGGGCACTCCTACAATGAGCAGTTCTTC. The encoded protein is CASSVSGHSYNEQFF. Variable domain in full (rest from reference TRBV5-4 and TRBJ2-1): ETGVTQSPTHLIKTRGQQVTLRCSSQSGHNTVSWYQQALGQGPQFIFQYYREEENGRGNFPPRFSGLQFPNYSSELNVNALELDDSALYLCASSVSGHSYNEQFFGPGTRLTVL.

In its sample, this clone was seen a few times. The chain couples TRBV5-4 to TRBJ2-3; 7 bases line up with TRBD2. With 1 base clipped from V and 0 bases from J, the junction kept 2 bases outside the gene matches. The CDR3 covers 15 residues. Germline lookup yields CDR1 SGHNT and CDR2 YYREEE (reference sequence). CDR3 in DNA: TGTGCCAGCAGCTTGCGTAGCGGGAGCACAGATACGCAGTATTTT. Amino acids: CASSLRSGSTDTQYF.

V and J are TRBV5-4 and TRBJ2-5, with 13 bases lining up with TRBD2. The germline gives CDR1 SGHNT, CDR2 YYREEE (reference sequence). The CDR3 covers 17 residues. Germline trimming cut 6 bases from V and 5 bases from J; bases unmatched to any gene: 13. CDR3 nucleotides: TGTGCCAGCATCCCGAGGGGACTAGCGGGAATTGAGGAGACCCAGTACTTC. It encodes CASIPRGLAGIEETQYF.

This clone has just a few counts. The rearrangement links TRBV6-5 to TRBJ1-2; 7 positions match TRBD1. J lost 4 bases, V lost 6 bases, and 8 bases had no gene match. This CDR3 has 14 amino acids. Germline loops: CDR1 MNHEY, CDR2 SVGAGI. The CDR3 DNA reads as TGTGCCAGCAGCCGCACGACAGGGAGCTATGGCTACACCTTC. Encoded protein: CASSRTTGSYGYTF.

The chain combines TRBV27 with TRBJ1-1, with no clear D. Germline V lookup: CDR1 MNHEY, CDR2 SMNVEV (reference sequence). The CDR3 is 12 residues long. V was pared by 11 bases and J by 0 bases, with 10 bases between. CDR3 bases: TGTGCCTCGGGGAAGCTGAACACTGAAGCTTTCTTT. Translated, it gives CASGKLNTEAFF.

This clone was counted only a few times. The chain carries TRBV5-4 and TRBJ2-1; 12 nucleotides match TRBD2. Germline loops: CDR1 SGHNT, CDR2 YYREEE (reference sequence). This CDR3 is built from 14 residues. J gave up 7 bases and V 8 bases, and 7 bases lay outside the gene matches. CDR3 in DNA: TGTGCCAGTACTCTAGCGGGAGGGAGGAATGAGCAGTTCTTC. This gives the protein CASTLAGGRNEQFF.

This clone appeared a few times. The chain recombines TRBV30 with TRBJ1-1, with D perhaps matching TRBD1 (6 bases). Germline loops: CDR1 GTSNPN, CDR2 SVGIG (reference sequence). The CDR3 is made up of 12 amino acids. V was pared by 7 bases and J by 11 bases, with 20 bases between. The CDR3 sequence is CASHRDTREAFF. CDR3 nucleotide sequence: TGTGCCTCCCACCGGGACACAAGAGAGGCTTTCTTT.

This sequence joins TRBV5-1 and TRBJ2-7; TRBD1 aligns across 9 bases. The CDR3 is 15 residues long. Germline CDR1 and CDR2: SGHRS and YFSETQ. V gave up 0 bases and J gave up 6 bases; unmatched junction bases: 7. CDR3 in amino acids: CASSLDGTGYGEQYF. The CDR3 nucleotides read TGCGCCAGCAGCTTGGATGGGACAGGGTATGGCGAGCAGTACTTC.

The DNA for the CDR3 is TGCGCCAGCAGTTATCTAGCGGGAGGGCGCGATGAGCAGTTCTTC. Translated: CASSYLAGGRDEQFF. The rearrangement joins TRBV5-1 to TRBJ2-1; TRBD2 aligns across 12 bases. Trimming cost V 5 bases and J 8 bases; bases outside gene matches: 8. Germline V gene data show CDR1 as SGHRS and CDR2 as YFSETQ. The CDR3 totals 15 residues.

The chain uses TRBV7-2 and TRBJ2-1; perhaps TRBD2 as D (5 bases). The germline gives CDR1 SGHTA, CDR2 FQGNSA. The CDR3 has 14 residues. V lost 4 bases, J lost 3 bases, and 10 bases lay in between. The CDR3 loop reads CASSSSRDYNEQFF. The CDR3 DNA reads TGTGCCAGCAGCTCATCCCGGGACTACAATGAGCAGTTCTTC.

V is TRBV7-3 and J is TRBJ2-1; 10 bases are a match to TRBD2. Germline lookup yields CDR1 SGHTA and CDR2 FQGTGA. This CDR3 is 15 amino acids long. Trimming cost V 3 bases and J 2 bases; bases outside gene matches: 1. For the CDR3, the DNA is TGTGCCAGCAGCTTGGGGACTAGCGCCTACAATGAGCAGTTCTTC. Protein product: CASSLGTSAYNEQFF.

The chain uses TRBV18 and TRBJ1-1; no clear D. There are 14 residues in the CDR3. The germline V and J ends were trimmed by 2 bases and 8 bases, with 15 bases remaining between them. The germline gives CDR1 KGHSH, CDR2 LQKENI. Here the CDR3 DNA reads TGTGCCAGCTCACCAGAAAACAGTGTCTTAGAAGCTTTCTTT. Amino acids: CASSPENSVLEAFF.

This clone was picked up a small number of times. The V call is TRBV6-5, the J call TRBJ2-3; D may be TRBD2 (6 bases). Looked up from germline, CDR1 is MNHEY and CDR2 is SVGAGI. V lost 6 bases and J lost 2, with 12 bases in between. The CDR3 loop spans 14 amino acids. In DNA, the CDR3 is TGTGCCAGCAGAAACGGGGGACTCACAGATACGCAGTATTTT. The encoded protein is CASRNGGLTDTQYF.

The chain carries TRBV4-3 and TRBJ1-4; a possible D gene is TRBD1 (6 bases). Germline CDR1 is LGHNA and CDR2 is YSLEER. The CDR3 has 15 residues. V shed 0 bases and J shed 8 bases, with 13 bases lying between them. CDR3 residues: CASSQDYRVGEKLFF. As DNA, the CDR3 is TGCGCCAGCAGCCAAGATTACAGGGTTGGCGAAAAACTGTTTTTT.

The chain combines TRBV4-1 with TRBJ2-5; D is undetermined. TRBJ2-7 explains the end of the DNA better; the J call may be wrong. The germline gives CDR1 MGHRA, CDR2 YSYEKL. The length of the CDR3 is 13 residues. CDR3 residues: CASSQSPLYEQYF. CDR3 DNA sequence: TGCGCCAGCAGCCAAAGCCCTCTCTACGAGCAGTACTTC.

This chain links TRBV6-5 with TRBJ1-1; no definite D call. The V and J ends lost 2 bases and 0 bases respectively, with 13 bases between them. Germline V lookup: CDR1 MNHEY, CDR2 SVGAGI. CDR3 size: 16 residues. The CDR3 reads CASSYPTTVMNTEAFF. Here the CDR3 DNA reads TGTGCCAGCAGTTACCCGACAACAGTAATGAACACTGAAGCTTTCTTT.

The rearrangement links TRBV6-5 to TRBJ2-1, with D possibly matching TRBD2 (5 bases). Germline CDR1 reads MNHEY; CDR2 reads SVGAGI. The CDR3 sequence is 15 residues long. The V end was cut by 6 bases, the J end by 5 bases, with 17 bases between. In DNA form, the CDR3 reads TGTGCCAGCAGCAAACTAGGCGGCCGGAACAATGAGCAGTTCTTC. Protein: CASSKLGGRNNEQFF.